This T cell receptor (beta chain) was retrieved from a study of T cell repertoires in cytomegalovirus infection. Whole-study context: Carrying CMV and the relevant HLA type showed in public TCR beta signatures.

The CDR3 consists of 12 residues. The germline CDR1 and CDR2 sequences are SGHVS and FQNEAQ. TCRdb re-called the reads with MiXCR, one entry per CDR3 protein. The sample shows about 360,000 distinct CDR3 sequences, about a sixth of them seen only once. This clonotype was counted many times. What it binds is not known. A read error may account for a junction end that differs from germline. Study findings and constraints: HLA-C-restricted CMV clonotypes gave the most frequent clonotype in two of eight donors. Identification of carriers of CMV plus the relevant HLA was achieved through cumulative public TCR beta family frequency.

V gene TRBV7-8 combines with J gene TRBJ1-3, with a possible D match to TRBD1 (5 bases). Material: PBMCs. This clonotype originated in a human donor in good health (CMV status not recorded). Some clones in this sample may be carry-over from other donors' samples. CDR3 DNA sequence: TGTGCCAGCAGCTTGGGGGGACCTAATTTTTTCTTT. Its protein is CASSLGGPNFFF.